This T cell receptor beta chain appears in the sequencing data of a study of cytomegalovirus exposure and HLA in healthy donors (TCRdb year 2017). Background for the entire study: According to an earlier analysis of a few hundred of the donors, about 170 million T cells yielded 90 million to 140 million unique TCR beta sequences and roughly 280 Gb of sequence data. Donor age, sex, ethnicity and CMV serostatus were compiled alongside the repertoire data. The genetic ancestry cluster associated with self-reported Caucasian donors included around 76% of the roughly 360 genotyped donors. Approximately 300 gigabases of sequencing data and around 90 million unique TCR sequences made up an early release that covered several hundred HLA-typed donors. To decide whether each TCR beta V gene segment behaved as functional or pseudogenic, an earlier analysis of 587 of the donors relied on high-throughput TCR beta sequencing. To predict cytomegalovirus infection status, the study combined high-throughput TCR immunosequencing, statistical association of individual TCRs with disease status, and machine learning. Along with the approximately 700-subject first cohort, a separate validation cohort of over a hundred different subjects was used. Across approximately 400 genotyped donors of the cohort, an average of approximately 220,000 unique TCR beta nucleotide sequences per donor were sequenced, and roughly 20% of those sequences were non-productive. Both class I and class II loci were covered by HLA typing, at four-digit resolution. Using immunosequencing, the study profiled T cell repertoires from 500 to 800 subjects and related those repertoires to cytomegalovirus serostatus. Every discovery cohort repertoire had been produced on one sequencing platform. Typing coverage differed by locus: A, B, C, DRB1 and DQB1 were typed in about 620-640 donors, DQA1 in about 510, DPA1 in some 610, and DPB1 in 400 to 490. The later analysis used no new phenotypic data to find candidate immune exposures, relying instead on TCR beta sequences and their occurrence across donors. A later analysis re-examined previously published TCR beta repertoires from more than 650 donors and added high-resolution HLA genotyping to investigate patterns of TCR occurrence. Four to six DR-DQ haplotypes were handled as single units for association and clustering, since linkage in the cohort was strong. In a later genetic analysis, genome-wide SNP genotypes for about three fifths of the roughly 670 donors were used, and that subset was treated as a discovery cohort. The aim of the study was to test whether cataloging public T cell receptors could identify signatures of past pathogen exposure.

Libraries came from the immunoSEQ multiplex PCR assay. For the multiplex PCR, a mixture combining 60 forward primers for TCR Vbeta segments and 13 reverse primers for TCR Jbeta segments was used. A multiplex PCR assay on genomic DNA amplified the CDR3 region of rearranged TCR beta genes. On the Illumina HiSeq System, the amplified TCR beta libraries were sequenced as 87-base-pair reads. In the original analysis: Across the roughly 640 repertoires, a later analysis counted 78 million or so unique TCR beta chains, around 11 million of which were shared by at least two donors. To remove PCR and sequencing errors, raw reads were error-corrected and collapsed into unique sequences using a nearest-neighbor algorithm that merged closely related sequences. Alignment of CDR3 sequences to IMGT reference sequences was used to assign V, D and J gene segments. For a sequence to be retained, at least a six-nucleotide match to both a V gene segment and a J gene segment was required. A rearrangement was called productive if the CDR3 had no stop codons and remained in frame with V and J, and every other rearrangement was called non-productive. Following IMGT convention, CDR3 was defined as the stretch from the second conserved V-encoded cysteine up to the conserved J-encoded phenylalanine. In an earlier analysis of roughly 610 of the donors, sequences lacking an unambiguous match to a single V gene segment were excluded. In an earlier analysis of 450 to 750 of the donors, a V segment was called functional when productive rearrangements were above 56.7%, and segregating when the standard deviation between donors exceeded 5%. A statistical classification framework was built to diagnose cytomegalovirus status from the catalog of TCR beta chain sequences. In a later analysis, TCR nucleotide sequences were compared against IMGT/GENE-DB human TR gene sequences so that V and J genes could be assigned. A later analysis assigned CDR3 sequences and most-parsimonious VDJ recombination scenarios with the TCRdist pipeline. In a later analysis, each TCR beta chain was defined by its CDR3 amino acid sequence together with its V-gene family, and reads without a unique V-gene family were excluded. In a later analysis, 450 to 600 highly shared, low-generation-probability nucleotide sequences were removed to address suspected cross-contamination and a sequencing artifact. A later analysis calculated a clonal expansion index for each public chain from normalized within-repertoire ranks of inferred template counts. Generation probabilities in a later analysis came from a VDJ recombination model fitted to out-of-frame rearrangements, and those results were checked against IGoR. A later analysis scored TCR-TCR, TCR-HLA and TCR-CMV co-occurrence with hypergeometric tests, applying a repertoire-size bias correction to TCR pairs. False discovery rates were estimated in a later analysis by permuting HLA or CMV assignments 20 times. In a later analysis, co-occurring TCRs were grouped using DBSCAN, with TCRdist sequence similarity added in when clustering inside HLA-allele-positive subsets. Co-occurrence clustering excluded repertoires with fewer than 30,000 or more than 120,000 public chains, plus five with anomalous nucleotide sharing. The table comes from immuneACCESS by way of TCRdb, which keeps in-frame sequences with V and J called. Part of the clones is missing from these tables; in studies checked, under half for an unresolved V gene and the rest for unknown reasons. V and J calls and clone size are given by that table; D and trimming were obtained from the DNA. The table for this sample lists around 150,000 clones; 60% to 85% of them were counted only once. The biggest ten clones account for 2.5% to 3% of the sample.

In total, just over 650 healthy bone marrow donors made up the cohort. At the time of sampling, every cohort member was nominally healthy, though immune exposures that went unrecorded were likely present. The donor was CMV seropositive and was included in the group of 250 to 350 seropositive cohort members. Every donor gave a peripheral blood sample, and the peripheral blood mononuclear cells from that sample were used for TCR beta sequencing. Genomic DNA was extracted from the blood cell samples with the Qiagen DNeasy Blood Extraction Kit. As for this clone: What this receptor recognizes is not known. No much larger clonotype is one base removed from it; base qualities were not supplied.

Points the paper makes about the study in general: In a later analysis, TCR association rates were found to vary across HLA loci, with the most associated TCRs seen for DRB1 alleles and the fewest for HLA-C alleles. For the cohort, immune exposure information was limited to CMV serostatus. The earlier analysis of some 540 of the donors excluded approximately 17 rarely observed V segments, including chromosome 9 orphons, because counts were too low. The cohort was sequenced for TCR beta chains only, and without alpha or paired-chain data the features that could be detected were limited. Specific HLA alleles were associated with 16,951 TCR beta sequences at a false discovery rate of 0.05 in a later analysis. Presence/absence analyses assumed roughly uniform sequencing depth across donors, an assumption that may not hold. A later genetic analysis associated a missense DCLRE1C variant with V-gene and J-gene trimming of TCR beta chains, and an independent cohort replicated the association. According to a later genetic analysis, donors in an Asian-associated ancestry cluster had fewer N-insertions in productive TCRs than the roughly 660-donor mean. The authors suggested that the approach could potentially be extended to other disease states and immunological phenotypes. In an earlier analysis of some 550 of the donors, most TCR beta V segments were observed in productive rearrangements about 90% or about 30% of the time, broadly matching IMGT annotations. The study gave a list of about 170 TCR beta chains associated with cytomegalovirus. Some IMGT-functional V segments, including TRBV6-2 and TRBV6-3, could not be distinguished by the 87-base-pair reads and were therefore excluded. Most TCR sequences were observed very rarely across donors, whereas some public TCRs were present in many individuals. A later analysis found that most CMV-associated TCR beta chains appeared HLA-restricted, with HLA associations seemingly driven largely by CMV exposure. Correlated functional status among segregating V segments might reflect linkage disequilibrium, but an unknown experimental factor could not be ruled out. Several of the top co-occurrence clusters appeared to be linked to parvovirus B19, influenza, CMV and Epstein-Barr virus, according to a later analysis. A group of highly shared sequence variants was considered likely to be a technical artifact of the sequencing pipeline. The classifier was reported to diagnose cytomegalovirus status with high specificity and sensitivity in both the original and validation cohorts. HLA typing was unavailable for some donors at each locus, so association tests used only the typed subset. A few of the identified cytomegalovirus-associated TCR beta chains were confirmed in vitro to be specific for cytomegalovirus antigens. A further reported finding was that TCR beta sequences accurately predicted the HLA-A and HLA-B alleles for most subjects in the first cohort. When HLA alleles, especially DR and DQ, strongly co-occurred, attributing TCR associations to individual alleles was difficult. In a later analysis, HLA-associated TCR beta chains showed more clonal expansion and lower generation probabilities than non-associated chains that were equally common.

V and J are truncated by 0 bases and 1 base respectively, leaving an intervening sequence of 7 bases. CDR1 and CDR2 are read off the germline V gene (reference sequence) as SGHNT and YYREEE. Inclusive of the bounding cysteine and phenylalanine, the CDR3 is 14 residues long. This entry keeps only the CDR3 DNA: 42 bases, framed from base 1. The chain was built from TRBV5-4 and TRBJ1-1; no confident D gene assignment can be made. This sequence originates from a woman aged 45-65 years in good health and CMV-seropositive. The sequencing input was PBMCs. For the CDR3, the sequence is CASSLGAGNTEAFF. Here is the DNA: TGTGCCAGCAGCTTGGGCGCGGGGAACACTGAAGCTTTCTTT.